The clone carrying this T cell receptor beta chain was seen a single time. This CDR3 has 12 residues. Per germline, CDR1 MGHRA and CDR2 YSYEKL. The V end lost 1 base, the J end lost 7 bases, and 8 bases lay between the germline ends. The data derive from a study of T cell changes during pregnancy in multiple sclerosis. The assay was immunoSEQ multiplex PCR, and TCRdb's table has in-frame clones only and misses some. The profile covers about 52,000 clones, with around nine tenths appearing a single time and approximately 0.4% taken by the ten largest. The source material was CD4+ T cells from peripheral blood mononuclear cells, sampled before pregnancy. This sequence joins TRBV4-1 and TRBJ2-7, with D tentatively TRBD1 (5 bases). The receptor comes from a female donor with multiple sclerosis, enrolled in a pregnancy study. The CDR3 sequence: CASSQGGLEQYF. The CDR3 DNA is TGCGCCAGCAGCCAAGGGGGCCTAGAGCAGTACTTC.